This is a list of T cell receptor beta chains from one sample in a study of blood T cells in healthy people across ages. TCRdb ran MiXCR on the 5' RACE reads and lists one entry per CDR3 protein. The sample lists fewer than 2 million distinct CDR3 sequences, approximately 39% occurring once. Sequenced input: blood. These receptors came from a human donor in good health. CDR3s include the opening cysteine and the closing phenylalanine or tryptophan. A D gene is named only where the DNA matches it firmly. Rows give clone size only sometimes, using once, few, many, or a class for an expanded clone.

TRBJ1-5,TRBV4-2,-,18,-,TGTGCCAGCAGCCAAGATACCCAGGTTCTGGGGGGCAATCAGCCCCAGCATTTT,CASSQDTQVLGGNQPQHF
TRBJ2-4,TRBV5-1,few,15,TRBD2,TGCGCCAGCAGCTCTACCGGGACTAGCGGCGGTGATCAGTACTTC,CASSSTGTSGGDQYF
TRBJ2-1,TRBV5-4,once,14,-,TGTGCCAGCAGCTTAAGAGGGCCTCTCTACGAGCAGTTCTTC,CASSLRGPLYEQFF
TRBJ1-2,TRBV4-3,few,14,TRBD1,TGCGCCAGCAGCCAAGGGGACAGGGGAAACGGCTACACCTTC,CASSQGDRGNGYTF
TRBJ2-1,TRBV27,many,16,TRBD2,TGTGCCAGCAGTCCCCTCCGGCGGGGGAACAACAATGAGCAGTTCTTC,CASSPLRRGNNNEQFF
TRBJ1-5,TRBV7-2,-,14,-,TGTGCCAGCAGCGCAACAGGGTTCAATCAGCCCCAGCATTTT,CASSATGFNQPQHF
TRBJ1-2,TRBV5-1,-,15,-,TGCGCCAGCAGCTTGACTCTAAGTGAGGCAGGGAGGATCACCTTC,CASSLTLSEAGRITF
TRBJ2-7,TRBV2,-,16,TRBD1,TGTGCCAGCAGTGAGTTCCCGCCCGCAGGGGGCTACGAGCAGTACTTC,CASSEFPPAGGYEQYF
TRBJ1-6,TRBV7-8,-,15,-,TGTGCCAGCAGCTTAGAAGGGACACCAAATTCACCCCTCCACTTT,CASSLEGTPNSPLHF
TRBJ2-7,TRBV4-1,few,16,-,TGCGCCAGCAGCCAAGAGACCCGAGGGAAGGCCTACGAGCAGTACTTC,CASSQETRGKAYEQYF
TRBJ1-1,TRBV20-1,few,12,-,TGCAGTGCTAGGAAGCGGGAGACTGAAGCTTTCTTT,CSARKRETEAFF
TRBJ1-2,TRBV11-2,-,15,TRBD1,TGTGCCAGCAGCTTAGATCCGGGACAGGGTTATGGCTACACCTTC,CASSLDPGQGYGYTF
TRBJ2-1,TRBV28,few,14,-,TGTGCCAGCAAGGGGGGGGGGACCTACAATGAGCAGTTCTTC,CASKGGGTYNEQFF
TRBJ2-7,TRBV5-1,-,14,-,TGCGCCAGCAGCTTGGGACAGATTCAATACGAGCTGTACTTC,CASSLGQIQYELYF
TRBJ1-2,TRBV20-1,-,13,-,TGCAGTGCTCCCTGGACAGATCTCTATGGCTACACCTTC,CSAPWTDLYGYTF
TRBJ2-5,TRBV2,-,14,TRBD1,TGTGCCAGCAGCGGGGACAGGTTGCAAGAGACCCAGTACTTC,CASSGDRLQETQYF
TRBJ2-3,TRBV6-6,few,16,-,TGTGCCAGCAGTATCGCGTTAGGCTTTAGGACAGATACGCAGTATTTT,CASSIALGFRTDTQYF
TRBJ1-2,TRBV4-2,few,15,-,TGTGCCAGCAGCCAGGCCCGGACGGAGAACTATGGCTACACCTTC,CASSQARTENYGYTF
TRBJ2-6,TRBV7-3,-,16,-,TGTGCCAGCAGCCAACAGGGGGGGGCTGGGGCCAACGTCCTGACTTTC,CASSQQGGAGANVLTF
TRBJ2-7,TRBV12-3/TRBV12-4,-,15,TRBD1,TGTGCCAGCAGTTCCGGACAGGGGGCCACCTACGAGCAGTACTTC,CASSSGQGATYEQYF
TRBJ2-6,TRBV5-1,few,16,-,TGCGCCAGCAGCCCAAAAGACACCTCTGGGGCCAACGTCCTGACTTTC,CASSPKDTSGANVLTF
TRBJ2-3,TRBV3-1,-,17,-,TGTGCCAGCAGCCAACGACCCGGGACTTCAAGCACAGATACGCAGTATTTT,CASSQRPGTSSTDTQYF
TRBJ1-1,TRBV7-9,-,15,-,TGTGCCAGCAGCTTAGAGGTCGGGGTGAACACTGAAGCTTTCTTT,CASSLEVGVNTEAFF
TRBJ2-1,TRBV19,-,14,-,TGTGCCAGTAGTGGGCAGGGGACATTTCATGAGCAGTTCTTC,CASSGQGTFHEQFF
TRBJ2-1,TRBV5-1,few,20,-,TGCGCCAGCAGCTTTCCAACAGGTACAGCGGGACAGCTACGATACAATGAGCAGTTCTTC,CASSFPTGTAGQLRYNEQFF
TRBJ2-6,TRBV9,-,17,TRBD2,TGTGCCAGCAGCGTAGCGGGGGGGGCTCGTGGGGCCAACGTCCTGACTTTC,CASSVAGGARGANVLTF
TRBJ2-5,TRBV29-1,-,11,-,TGCAGCTCCATCAGGGTAGGTGAGCAGTACTTC,CSSIRVGEQYF
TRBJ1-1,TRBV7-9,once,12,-,TGTGCCAGCACCTCTCAGGGGAGTGAGGCTTTCTTT,CASTSQGSEAFF
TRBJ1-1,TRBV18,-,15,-,TGTGCCAGCTCACCACCCCAGGGGAGAGGCACTGAAGCTTTCTTT,CASSPPQGRGTEAFF
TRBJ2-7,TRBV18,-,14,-,TGTGCCAGCTCACCTTCCGTAGTAATTTACGAGCAGTACTTC,CASSPSVVIYEQYF
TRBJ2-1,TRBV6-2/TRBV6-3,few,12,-,TGTGCCAGCAGACCCGGGGGAGGAAAGCAGTTCTTC,CASRPGGGKQFF
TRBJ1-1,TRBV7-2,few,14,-,TGTGCCAGCAGCTTAGCGATCGTGAACACTGAAGCTTTCTTT,CASSLAIVNTEAFF
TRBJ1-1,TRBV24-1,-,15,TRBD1,TGTGCCACCAGCACAGGGGGCAACGTGAACACTGAAGCTTTCTTT,CATSTGGNVNTEAFF
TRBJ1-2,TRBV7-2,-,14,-,TGTGCCAGCAGCCGACGAGGGGTGGATTACGGCTACACCTTC,CASSRRGVDYGYTF
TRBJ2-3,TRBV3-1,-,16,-,TGTGCCAGCAGCCAAGCACGGGGCCTCCCCACAGATACGCAGTATTTT,CASSQARGLPTDTQYF
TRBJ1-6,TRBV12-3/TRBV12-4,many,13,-,TGTGCCAGCAGTTTAGACCTTTGGTCACCCCTCCACTTT,CASSLDLWSPLHF
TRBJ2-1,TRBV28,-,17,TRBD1,TGTGCCAGCAGGAAAGGGGTCGAAGGACAGGTTTACAATGAGCAGTTCTTC,CASRKGVEGQVYNEQFF
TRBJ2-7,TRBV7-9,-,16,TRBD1,TGTGCCAGCAGCCCAGATACAGGGGCGCCAACCTACGAGCAGTACTTC,CASSPDTGAPTYEQYF
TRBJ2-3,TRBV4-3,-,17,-,TGCGCCAGCAGCCAAGATAACAACCCGGGAGTACCAGATACGCAGTATTTT,CASSQDNNPGVPDTQYF
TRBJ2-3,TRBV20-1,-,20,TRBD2,TGCAGTGCCCCTTTCGTAGCGGGGGCTAATCTATATCGAAGCACAGATACGCAGTATTTT,CSAPFVAGANLYRSTDTQYF
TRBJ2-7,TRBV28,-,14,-,TGTGCCAGCAGAACCATACCCAGAGGGGGCGAGCAGTACTTC,CASRTIPRGGEQYF
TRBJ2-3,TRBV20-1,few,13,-,TGCAGTGCCCGCAGGGGGGATGTCAATACGCAGTATTTT,CSARRGDVNTQYF
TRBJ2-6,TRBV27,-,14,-,TGTGCCAGCATGGGGTTTACTGGGGCCAACGTCCCGACTTTC,CASMGFTGANVPTF